This record covers a single T cell receptor (beta chain). No antigen is known for it. In the original processing: Lowest detectable productive clonotype frequency was 2.59 x 10-5. TCRdb's copy holds only in-frame clones and misses some; the assay was immunoSEQ multiplex PCR. V, J and clone size are those of that table, while D and trimming were read from the DNA. The table includes fewer than 50,000 clones, under 85% detected once. Trimming removed 0 bases from V and 3 bases from J, with 15 bases in between. Germline values: CDR1 KGHSH, CDR2 LQKENI. CDR3 length: 17 residues. These data are taken from a study of STAT5B mutations in CD4+ large granular lymphocyte leukemia. Notes on the study in general: Compared with healthy controls (2/35), patient top clones favored TRBV06 (8/27). Data were not HLA-matched across samples. No patients shared main leukemic clonotypes, though roughly 25% appeared at low frequency elsewhere.

The sample consisted of CD4+ T cells from blood buffy coats. This sequence originates from a human donor in good health. The gene calls are TRBV18 and TRBJ1-3; possible D gene TRBD1, 5 bases. In DNA, the CDR3 is TGTGCCAGCTCACCACCGGGGGGGGACTTGATTGGAAACACCATATATTTT. Translation gives CASSPPGGDLIGNTIYF.